This T cell receptor (beta chain) was profiled in a study of beta chain features in type 1 diabetes. Study-wide results and caveats: Among all four CD4+ subsets, Type 1 diabetes patients had TCRB CDR3s that were moderately but significantly shorter.

This clone was seen a handful of times. Its specificity is unknown. As every portion of the isolated RNA was reverse transcribed, the sequencing read expressed TCRB transcripts. The table came from immunoSEQ multiplex PCR; TCRdb's copy has only in-frame clones and leaves some out. The table records hundreds of thousands of clones, more than 13% of them present only once. This TCR came from a man aged 18 to 35 with type 1 diabetes. The sample was naive CD4+ T cells from blood.

Here the CDR3 DNA reads TGTGCCAGCAGTTTACCGGGACAGGGTATTTACGAGCAGTACTTC. Protein product: CASSLPGQGIYEQYF. V is TRBV28 and J is TRBJ2-7; TRBD1 aligns across 9 bases. V gave up 2 bases and J gave up 4 bases; unmatched junction bases: 6. The CDR3 consists of 15 residues. In germline, CDR1 is MDHEN, CDR2 SYDVKM. The variable domain in full, with the rest retrieved from reference TRBV28 and TRBJ2-7, is DVKVTQSSRYLVKRTGEKVFLECVQDMDHENMFWYRQDPGLGLRLIYFSYDVKMKEKGDIPEGYSVSREKKERFSLILESASTNQTSMYLCASSLPGQGIYEQYFGPGTRLTVT.